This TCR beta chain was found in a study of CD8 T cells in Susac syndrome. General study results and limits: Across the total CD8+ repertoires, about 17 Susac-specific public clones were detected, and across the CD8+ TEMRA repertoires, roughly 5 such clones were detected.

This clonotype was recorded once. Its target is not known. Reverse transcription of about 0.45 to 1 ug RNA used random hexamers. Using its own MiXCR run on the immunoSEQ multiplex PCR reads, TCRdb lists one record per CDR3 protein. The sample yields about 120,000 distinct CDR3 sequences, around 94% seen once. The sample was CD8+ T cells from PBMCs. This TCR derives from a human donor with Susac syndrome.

CDR3 loop: CASSLYQGALYGYTF. CDR3 DNA sequence: TGTGCCAGCAGCTTGTACCAGGGGGCCCTCTATGGCTACACCTTC. The rearrangement links TRBV5-6 to TRBJ1-2; 8 bases fit TRBD1. Trimming cost V 1 base and J 4 bases; bases outside gene matches: 6. CDR3 length: 15 amino acids. The germline V gene encodes CDR1 SGHDT and CDR2 YYEEEE. The whole variable domain, filled in from reference TRBV5-6 and TRBJ1-2, reads DAGVTQSPTHLIKTRGQQVTLRCSPKSGHDTVSWYQQALGQGPQFIFQYYEEEERQRGNFPDRFSGHQFPNYSSELNVNALLLGDSALYLCASSLYQGALYGYTFGSGTRLTVV.